The present TCR beta chain was sequenced within a study of chemoradiotherapy in HPV16-positive cancers. Clones were read by immunoSEQ multiplex PCR, and TCRdb kept only the in-frame ones, dropping some. The data hold 7,000 or so clones, with roughly nine tenths observed a single time. Germline CDR1 LNHDA, CDR2 SQIVND (reference sequence). V lost 6 bases to trimming and J lost 7 bases, with 10 bases between them. CDR3 length: 12 amino acids. This chain uses TRBV19 with TRBJ1-5; D gene uncertain. This clonotype was obtained from a human donor with HPV-associated anogenital cancer. This material was obtained from a patient who underwent chemoradiotherapy. As DNA, the CDR3 is TGTGCCAGTAGCGGGGATTGGCAGCCCCAGCATTTT. Translating it yields CASSGDWQPQHF.